The clone carrying this T cell receptor (beta chain) was seen just once. This sample was taken from a study of blood T cell repertoires in COVID-19. Study-level information: PBMCs, B-cell-depleted T cells, or T cells provided the cDNA or gDNA that made up the material.

Original processing notes: Reference gene primer amplification in the assay estimated nucleated cell counts. Method: immunoSEQ multiplex PCR; TCRdb's copy keeps in-frame clones and lacks some. V, J and clone size reflect that table, while D and trimming were determined from the DNA. The sample records a few hundred thousand clones, about nine tenths being singletons. Sequencing was performed on PBMCs or T cells enriched from blood (not recorded which). The source is a woman under 30 who had recovered from COVID-19.

CDR3 in amino acids: CASSSRRDSSGETQYF. In DNA form, the CDR3 reads TGTGCCAGCAGCTCCCGGAGAGATTCTAGCGGGGAGACCCAGTACTTC. The chain employs TRBV13 and TRBJ2-5, with TRBD2 matching 8 bases. CDR3 length: 16 amino acids. CDR1 is PRHDT and CDR2 is FYEKMQ in the germline V gene (reference sequence). V gave up 4 bases and J gave up 5 bases; unmatched junction bases: 12.